This T cell receptor (beta chain) was sequenced in a study of shared T cell receptors in the human thymus. V was shortened by 9 bases and J by 0 bases, with 9 bases between the two germline ends. This CDR3 region has 14 residues. Germline CDR1 reads LNHDA; CDR2 reads SQIVND (reference sequence). Repertoires were generated with immunoSEQ multiplex PCR, while TCRdb's copy carries only in-frame clones and drops some. The sample includes 720,000 or so clones, 70% to 90% of them seen just once. This clone was recorded a few times. This specimen includes other DNA sequences encoding the same CDR3. These data were also reused for a study on human thymus T cells.

The sequenced sample consisted of thymocytes. The chain joins TRBV19 to TRBJ1-6; unclear D gene. This TCR derives from a girl under three years old with a congenital heart defect. CDR3 amino acids: CASEESSYNSPLHF. For the CDR3, the DNA is TGTGCCAGCGAAGAGAGCTCCTATAATTCACCCCTCCACTTT.